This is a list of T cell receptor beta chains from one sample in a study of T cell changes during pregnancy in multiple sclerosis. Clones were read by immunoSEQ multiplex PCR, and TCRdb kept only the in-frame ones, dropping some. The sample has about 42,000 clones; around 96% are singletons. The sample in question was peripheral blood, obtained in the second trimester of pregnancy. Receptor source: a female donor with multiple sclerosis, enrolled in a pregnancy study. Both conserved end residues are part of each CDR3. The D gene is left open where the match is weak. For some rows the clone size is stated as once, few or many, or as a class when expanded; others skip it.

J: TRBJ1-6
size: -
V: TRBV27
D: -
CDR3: CASSRVWDSPLHF
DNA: TGTGCCAGCAGTCGGGTATGGGATTCACCCCTCCACTTT

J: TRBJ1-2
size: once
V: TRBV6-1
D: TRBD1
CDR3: CASSEGDRGSGYTF
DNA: TGTGCCAGCAGTGAAGGGGACAGGGGATCTGGCTACACCTTC

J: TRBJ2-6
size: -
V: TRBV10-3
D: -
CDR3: CAISDVYSGANVLTF
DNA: TGTGCCATCAGTGATGTGTACTCTGGGGCCAACGTCCTGACTTTC

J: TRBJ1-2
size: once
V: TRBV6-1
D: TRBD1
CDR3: CASSEGTGIYGYTF
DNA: TGTGCCAGCAGTGAGGGGACAGGGATCTATGGCTACACCTTC

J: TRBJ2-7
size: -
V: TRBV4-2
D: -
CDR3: CASSPASAYEQYF
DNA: TGTGCCAGCAGCCCCGCTAGCGCCTACGAGCAGTACTTC

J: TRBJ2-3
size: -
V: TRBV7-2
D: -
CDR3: CASSSFPTDTQYF
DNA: TGTGCCAGCAGCTCATTTCCCACAGATACGCAGTATTTT

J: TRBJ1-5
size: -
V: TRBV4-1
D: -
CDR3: CASSQDQDTPVGQPQHF
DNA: TGCGCCAGCAGCCAAGATCAAGACACCCCGGTCGGTCAGCCCCAGCATTTT

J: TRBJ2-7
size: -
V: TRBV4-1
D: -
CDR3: CASSQDRRAGEQYF
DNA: TGCGCCAGCAGCCAAGATCGTCGCGCTGGCGAGCAGTACTTC

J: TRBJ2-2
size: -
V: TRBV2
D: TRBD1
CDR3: CASSEVPGGNTGELFF
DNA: TGTGCCAGCAGTGAAGTGCCAGGGGGCAATACCGGGGAGCTGTTTTTT

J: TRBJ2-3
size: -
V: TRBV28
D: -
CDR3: CASRTTGWDTQYF
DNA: TGTGCCAGCAGGACGACCGGGTGGGATACGCAGTATTTT

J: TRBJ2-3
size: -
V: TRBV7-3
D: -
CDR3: CASTNGGTTDTQYF
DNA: TGTGCCAGCACCAATGGGGGGACCACAGATACGCAGTATTTT

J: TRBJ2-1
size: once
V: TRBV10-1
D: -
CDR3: CASSEPGTFNEQFF
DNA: TGCGCCAGCAGTGAGCCCGGGACTTTCAATGAGCAGTTCTTC

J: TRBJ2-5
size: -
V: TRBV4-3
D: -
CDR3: CASSQDAPTWGGHETQYF
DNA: TGCGCCAGCAGCCAAGATGCTCCGACGTGGGGGGGCCATGAGACCCAGTACTTC

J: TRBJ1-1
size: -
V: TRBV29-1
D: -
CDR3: CSVEDPGVGKAFF
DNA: TGCAGCGTTGAAGATCCCGGGGTTGGTAAGGCTTTCTTT

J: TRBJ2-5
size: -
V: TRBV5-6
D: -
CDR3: CASSLWRVAGETQYF
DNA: TGTGCCAGCAGCTTGTGGCGGGTGGCTGGGGAGACCCAGTACTTC

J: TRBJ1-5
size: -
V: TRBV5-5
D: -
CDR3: CASSSGTWGSNQPQHF
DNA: TGTGCCAGCAGCTCTGGGACTTGGGGAAGCAATCAGCCCCAGCATTTT

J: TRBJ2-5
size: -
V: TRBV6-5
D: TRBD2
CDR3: CASSRIAGGPGTQYF
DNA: TGTGCCAGCAGCCGTATCGCGGGAGGGCCCGGGACCCAGTACTTC

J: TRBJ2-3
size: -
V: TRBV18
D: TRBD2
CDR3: CASSPISRGGLIVTQYF
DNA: TGTGCCAGCTCACCAATTTCGCGGGGGGGCCTAATTGTTACGCAGTATTTT

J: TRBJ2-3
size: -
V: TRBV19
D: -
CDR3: CASSARGTDTQYF
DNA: TGTGCCAGTAGTGCCCGAGGCACAGATACGCAGTATTTT

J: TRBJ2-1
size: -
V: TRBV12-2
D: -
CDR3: CASRLGGLPAYNEQFF
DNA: TGTGCAAGTCGCTTAGGGGGACTGCCGGCCTACAATGAGCAGTTCTTC

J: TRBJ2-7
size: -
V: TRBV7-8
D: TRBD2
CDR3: CASSSKLAGDHEQYF
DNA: TGTGCCAGCAGCTCAAAACTAGCGGGAGACCACGAGCAGTACTTC

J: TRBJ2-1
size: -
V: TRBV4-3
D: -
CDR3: CASSQDRGGGQFF
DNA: TGCGCCAGCAGCCAAGATAGAGGGGGGGGGCAGTTCTTC

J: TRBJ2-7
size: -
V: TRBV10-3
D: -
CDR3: CAISESAGNSYEQYF
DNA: TGTGCCATCAGTGAGTCGGCAGGTAACTCCTACGAGCAGTACTTC

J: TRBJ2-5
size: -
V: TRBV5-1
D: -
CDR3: CASSLAPWPKQETQYF
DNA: TGCGCCAGCAGCTTGGCCCCCTGGCCGAAACAAGAGACCCAGTACTTC